This entry describes one T cell receptor beta chain. No antigen is known for it. This sample was included in a study of blood T cells in healthy people across ages. Looking at the study overall: Template switching recovered approximately one barcoded beta molecule for every two T cells. General observations from the study: Age advanced and TCR beta diversity per million T cells fell, roughly linearly. Naive CD4+ cells and diversity were both higher in long-lived donors than in aged donors.

PCR was performed a second time for about 7 to 12 cycles using a sample-barcoded 5' primer and a J-beta primer mix. All cDNA molecules were each tagged by a template-switch adaptor with 12 random nucleotides. TCRdb analysed the 5' RACE reads with MiXCR anew, one entry per CDR3 protein. Of fewer than 700,000 distinct CDR3 sequences listed, 35% to 50% were seen once; the top ten hold around 30%. The CDR3 is 15 amino acids. The V gene lost 7 bases and the J gene lost 2 bases, with 12 bases spanning the gap. Germline V gene sequence: CDR1 SGHTA, CDR2 FQGTGA. This receptor was taken from a man of 80 years or more in good health. Material: blood. The chain couples TRBV7-3 to TRBJ2-6, with D hard to call. CDR3 loop: CASTSTSAGANVLTF. As DNA, the CDR3 is TGTGCCAGCACCTCCACGTCGGCTGGGGCCAACGTCCTGACTTTC.